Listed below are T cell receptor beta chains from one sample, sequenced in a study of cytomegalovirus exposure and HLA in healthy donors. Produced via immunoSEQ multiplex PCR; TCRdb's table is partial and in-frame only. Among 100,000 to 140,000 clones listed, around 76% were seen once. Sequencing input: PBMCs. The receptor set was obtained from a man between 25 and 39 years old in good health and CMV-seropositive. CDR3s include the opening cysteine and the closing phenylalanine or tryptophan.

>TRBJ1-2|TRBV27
CASSLAPARPYGYTF
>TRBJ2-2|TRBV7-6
CASRVDRSTWNTGELFF
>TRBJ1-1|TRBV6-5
CASSYSHNLNTEAFF
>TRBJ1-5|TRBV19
CASSARGQTKPQHF
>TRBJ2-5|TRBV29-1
CSVGQAQETQYF
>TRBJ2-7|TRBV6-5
CASSSGSLYEQYF
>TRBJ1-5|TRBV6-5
CASSYSRQRPQPQHF
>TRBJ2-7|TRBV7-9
CASSFIQYEQYF
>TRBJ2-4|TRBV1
CTPPQLPHLAKNIQYF
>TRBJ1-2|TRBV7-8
CASSLSYNYGYTF
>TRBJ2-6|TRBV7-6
CASSLGVDGANGLTF
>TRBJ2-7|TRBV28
CASSPDSRGYPYEQYF
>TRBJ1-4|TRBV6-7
CASRRQGTLATNEKLFF
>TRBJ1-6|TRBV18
CASSRRSADPNSPLHF
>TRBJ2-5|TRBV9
CASSVATSGGRETQYF
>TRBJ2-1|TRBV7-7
CASSARPGSVNEQFF
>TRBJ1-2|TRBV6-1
CASGRQPGYGYTF
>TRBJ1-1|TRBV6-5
CASSWGGGGKNTEAFF
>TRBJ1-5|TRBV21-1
CASSKETATDDNQPQHF
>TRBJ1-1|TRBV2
CASVRGAPEAFF
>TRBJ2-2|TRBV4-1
CASSPYFGELFF
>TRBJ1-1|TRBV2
CASSEQGVVAFF
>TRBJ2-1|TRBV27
CASSGTGGSYNEQFF
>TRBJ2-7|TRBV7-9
CASSLRDSQVHEQYF
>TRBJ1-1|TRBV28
CASSFYGVGLKTEAFF
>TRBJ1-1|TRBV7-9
CASSLDRGTEAFF
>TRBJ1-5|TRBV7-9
CASSSKDRRLEPQHF
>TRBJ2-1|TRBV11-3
CASSLTSINEQFF
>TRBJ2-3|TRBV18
CASSPQLSGGSSTDTQYF
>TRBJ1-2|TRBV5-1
CASSPTSGQNYGYTF
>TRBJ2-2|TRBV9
CATEGLNTGELFF
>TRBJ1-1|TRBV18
CASTQMSWTEAFF
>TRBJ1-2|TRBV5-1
CASSYNGQAQSYGYTF
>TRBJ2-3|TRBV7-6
CASSFSGGASDTQYF
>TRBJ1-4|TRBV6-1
CASTRGHNEKLFF
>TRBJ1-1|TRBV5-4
CASSPDWGRDTEAFF
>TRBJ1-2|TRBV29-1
CSVGDLYSIGGYTF